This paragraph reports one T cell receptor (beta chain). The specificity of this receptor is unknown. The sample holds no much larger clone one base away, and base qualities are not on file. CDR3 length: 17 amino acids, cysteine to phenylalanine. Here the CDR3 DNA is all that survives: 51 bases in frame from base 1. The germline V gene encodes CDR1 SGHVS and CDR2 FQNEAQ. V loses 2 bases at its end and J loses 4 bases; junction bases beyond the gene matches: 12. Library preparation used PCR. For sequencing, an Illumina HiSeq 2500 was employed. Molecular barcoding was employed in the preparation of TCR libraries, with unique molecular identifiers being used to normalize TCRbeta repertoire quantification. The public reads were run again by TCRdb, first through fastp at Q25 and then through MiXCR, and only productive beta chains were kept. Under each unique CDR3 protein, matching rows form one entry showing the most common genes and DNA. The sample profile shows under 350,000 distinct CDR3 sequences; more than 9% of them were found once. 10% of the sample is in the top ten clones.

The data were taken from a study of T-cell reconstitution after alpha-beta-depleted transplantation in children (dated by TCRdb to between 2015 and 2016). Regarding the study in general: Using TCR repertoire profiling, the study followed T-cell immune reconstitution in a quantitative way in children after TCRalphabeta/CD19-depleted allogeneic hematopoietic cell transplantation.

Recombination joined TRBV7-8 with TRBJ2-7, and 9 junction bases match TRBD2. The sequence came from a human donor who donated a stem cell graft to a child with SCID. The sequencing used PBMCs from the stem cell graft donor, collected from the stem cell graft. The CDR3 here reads CASSLSSGAGIWYEQYF. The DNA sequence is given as TGTGCCAGCAGCTTATCTAGCGGGGCAGGGATCTGGTACGAGCAGTACTTC.